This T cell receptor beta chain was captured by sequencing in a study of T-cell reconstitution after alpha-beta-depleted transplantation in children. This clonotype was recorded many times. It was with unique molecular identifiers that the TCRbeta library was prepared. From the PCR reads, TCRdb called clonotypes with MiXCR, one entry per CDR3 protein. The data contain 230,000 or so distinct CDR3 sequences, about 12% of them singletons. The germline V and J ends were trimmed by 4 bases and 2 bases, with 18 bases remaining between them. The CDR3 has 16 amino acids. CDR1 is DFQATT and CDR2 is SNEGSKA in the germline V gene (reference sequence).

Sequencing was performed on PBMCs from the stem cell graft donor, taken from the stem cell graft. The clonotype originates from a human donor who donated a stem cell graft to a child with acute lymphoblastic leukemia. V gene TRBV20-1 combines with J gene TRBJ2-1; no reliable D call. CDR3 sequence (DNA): TGCAGTGCTACCCTGTCCCTCTCCACCGCCTACAATGAGCAGTTCTTC. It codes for CSATLSLSTAYNEQFF.